Described below is a single T cell receptor beta chain sequence and its context. The sample is drawn from a study of blood T cell repertoires in COVID-19. Study overall: The samples span acute and convalescent COVID-19 from the United States, Italy and Spain. In each case, the material was cDNA or gDNA derived from T cells, B-cell-depleted T cells, or PBMCs.

Some clones are missing from TCRdb's copy, which holds only in-frame ones; the method was immunoSEQ multiplex PCR. The repertoire includes a few hundred thousand clones, roughly 89% of them detected once, and 1.5% to 2% sits in the top ten. The germline gives CDR1 MDHEN, CDR2 SYDVKM. V lost 2 bases to trimming and J lost 2 bases, with 10 bases between them. The CDR3 is 15 amino acids. Sequenced: PBMCs or T cells enriched from blood (not recorded which). V and J are TRBV28 and TRBJ1-5; D might be TRBD1 (5 bases). This TCR came from a woman aged 18-29 years with acute COVID-19. The CDR3 DNA reads as TGTGCCAGCAGTTTACTTCTAGGGGGCAATCAGCCCCAGCATTTT. Amino acids: CASSLLLGGNQPQHF.